Following are 18 T cell receptor beta chains from one sample sequenced in a study of CD8 T cells in ankylosing spondylitis (dated by TCRdb to the late 2010s). Broad study findings and their caveats: A TCR beta motif of seven or eight highly homologous amino acid variants appeared characteristic of blood from ankylosing spondylitis patients.

Their antigens remain unidentified. Library creation used 5' RACE. Sequenced using an Illumina HiSeq 2500. Through fastp at Q25 and MiXCR, TCRdb rebuilt clones from the public reads, retaining in-frame beta chains. One record per CDR3 amino acid sequence lists the most common genes and DNA. For this sample there are a few hundred thousand distinct CDR3 sequences; about a sixth appear just once. About 44% of the sample is in the top ten clones. Material: blood, either unsorted or a sorted T cell fraction (not recorded which). The source is a male donor with ankylosing spondylitis.

The V call is TRBV29-1, the J call TRBJ1-1; 7 bases align to TRBD1. Germline assignment: CDR1 SQVTM and CDR2 ANQGSEA. CDR3 length: 15 residues. With 8 bases clipped from V and 0 bases from J, the junction kept 12 bases outside the gene matches. DNA of the CDR3: TGCAGCCCCCGAGCCCTGACAGGGTTGAACACTGAAGCTTTCTTT. Translated: CSPRALTGLNTEAFF.

The chain is built from TRBV28 and TRBJ2-5; 14 nucleotides line up with TRBD2. This CDR3 has 21 amino acids. The germline gives CDR1 MDHEN, CDR2 SYDVKM. With 7 bases clipped from V and 5 bases from J, the junction kept 24 bases outside the gene matches. CDR3 in amino acids: CASTRDRGRGTSGSWGETQYF. The CDR3 DNA reads as TGTGCCAGCACTCGGGACAGGGGGCGAGGGACTAGCGGGAGCTGGGGGGAGACCCAGTACTTC.

This clonotype turned up a few times. The V call is TRBV6-2 or TRBV6-3, the J call TRBJ2-7; 7 positions agree with TRBD2. Looked up from germline, CDR1 is MNHEY and CDR2 is SVGEGT. The junction had 5 bases not matched to a gene; V was cut back by 0 bases and J by 3 bases. The CDR3 totals 15 residues. DNA for the CDR3: TGTGCCAGCAGTTACTCGACTGGCGGGGGCTACGAGCAGTACTTC. Its protein is CASSYSTGGGYEQYF.

The V call is TRBV5-1, the J call TRBJ2-1; tentatively, D is TRBD2 (6 bases). From germline, CDR1 is SGHRS and CDR2 YFSETQ. The CDR3 has 19 amino acids. V lost 8 bases and J 0 bases, leaving 27 bases between the germline ends. CDR3 residues: CASRGLADRMGSSYNEQFF. Here the CDR3 DNA reads TGCGCCAGTAGGGGCTTAGCGGACCGGATGGGGAGCTCCTACAATGAGCAGTTCTTC.

The V gene is TRBV7-9, the J gene TRBJ2-7; perhaps TRBD1 as D (5 bases). The germline V and J ends were trimmed by 8 bases and 3 bases, with 20 bases remaining between them. CDR3 length: 15 residues. Germline assignment: CDR1 SEHNR and CDR2 FQNEAQ (reference sequence). For the CDR3, the DNA is TGTGCCAGCGCGCGGCAGGGCGTGTGGGACTACGAGCAGTACTTC. It yields the protein CASARQGVWDYEQYF.

The table lists this clonotype with many counts. Here the CDR3 reads CSVRQGPGEQYF. As DNA, the CDR3 is TGCAGCGTCCGACAGGGGCCCGGCGAGCAGTACTTC. V gene TRBV29-1 combines with J gene TRBJ2-7, with 8 bases identical to TRBD1. This CDR3 region has 12 residues. Germline CDR1 and CDR2: SQVTM and ANQGSEA. With V trimmed by 6 bases and J by 6 bases, 7 bases remained unmatched.

The chain employs TRBV7-9 and TRBJ1-2; D unclear. The CDR3 length is 11 residues. V lost 5 bases to trimming and J lost 8 bases, with 9 bases between them. CDR1 is SEHNR and CDR2 is FQNEAQ in the germline V gene (reference sequence). The CDR3 nucleotides are TGTGCCAGCAGCGCCCTCGGGGGCTACACCTTC. Translation gives CASSALGGYTF.

This clonotype was recorded at least ten times. The chain joins TRBV12-3 or TRBV12-4 to TRBJ2-3; D not resolved. This CDR3 region has 12 residues. V was pared by 3 bases and J by 5 bases, with 6 bases between. The CDR3 DNA reads TGTGCCAGCAGTTTTGCTGGAGATACGCAGTATTTT. Translated: CASSFAGDTQYF.

The V and J genes are TRBV20-1 and TRBJ2-3; 10 bases line up with TRBD2. The CDR3 totals 14 residues. Germline V gene data show CDR1 as DFQATT and CDR2 as SNEGSKA (reference sequence). Trimming took 3 bases from V and 5 from J; bases not matched to a gene: 5. CDR3 DNA: TGCAGTGCTAGCCTAGCGGGAGAGGGAGATACGCAGTATTTT. Its translation: CSASLAGEGDTQYF.

This clonotype was observed a handful of times. CDR3 coding DNA: TGTGCCAGCAGCTTGGAAGAAACTAATGAAAAACTGTTTTTT. Translating it yields CASSLEETNEKLFF. The chain uses TRBV5-6 and TRBJ1-4; unclear D gene. V was trimmed by 0 bases and J by 1 base, leaving 4 bases between them. Germline values: CDR1 SGHDT, CDR2 YYEEEE. The CDR3 has 14 residues. The entire variable domain, with the rest obtained from reference TRBV5-6 and TRBJ1-4, is as follows: DAGVTQSPTHLIKTRGQQVTLRCSPKSGHDTVSWYQQALGQGPQFIFQYYEEEERQRGNFPDRFSGHQFPNYSSELNVNALLLGDSALYLCASSLEETNEKLFFGSGTQLSVL.

This clonotype has more than one count but fewer than ten. The gene calls are TRBV5-5 and TRBJ1-4, with no clear D. V lost 4 bases to trimming and J lost 6 bases, with 16 bases between them. The CDR3 has 15 residues. Germline values: CDR1 SGHKS, CDR2 YYEKEE (reference sequence). The DNA of the CDR3 is TGTGCCAGCAGCCATCCGGGTTTGGGGTATGAAAAACTGTTTTTT. Translation: CASSHPGLGYEKLFF.

This clonotype was detected only a few times. The chain carries TRBV12-3 or TRBV12-4 and TRBJ2-7, with 14 positions matching TRBD2. There are 16 residues in the CDR3. Germline trimming cut 4 bases from V and 4 bases from J; bases unmatched to any gene: 6. DNA of the CDR3: TGTGCCAGCAGTTCTAGACTAGCGGGAGGGAAATACGAGCAGTACTTC. Protein: CASSSRLAGGKYEQYF.

This clonotype was seen only a few times. The J gene is TRBJ2-4, the V gene TRBV27, with 14 bases matching TRBD2. With V trimmed by 4 bases and J by 6 bases, 2 bases remained unmatched. The CDR3 loop spans 15 amino acids. CDR1 and CDR2 from the germline V gene are MNHEY and SMNVEV (reference sequence). CDR3 sequence: CASSSGTSGRNIQYF. For the CDR3, the DNA is TGTGCCAGCAGTTCCGGGACTAGCGGGAGAAACATTCAGTACTTC.

This clonotype has only a few counts. The chain uses TRBV9 and TRBJ2-2, with 10 bases identical to TRBD2. V was pared by 0 bases and J by 3 bases, with 8 bases of the junction left unmatched. Germline V CDR1 and CDR2: SGDLS, YYNGEE. The CDR3 has 18 amino acids. Written as DNA, the CDR3 is TGTGCCAGCAGCGTAGCTGAGCGGGAGGGCCTAGACACCGGGGAGCTGTTTTTT. It is translated as CASSVAEREGLDTGELFF.

This clonotype has a handful of counts. This rearrangement joins TRBV27 to TRBJ2-1, with 7 positions matching TRBD2. V was pared by 3 bases and J by 0 bases, with 5 bases of the junction left unmatched. The length of the CDR3 is 16 residues. Germline-derived CDR1 and CDR2 are MNHEY and SMNVEV (reference sequence). The CDR3: CASSLASGISYNEQFF. For the CDR3, the DNA is TGTGCCAGCAGTTTGGCTAGCGGTATCTCCTACAATGAGCAGTTCTTC.

This clonotype was seen more than once but under ten times. The chain is built from TRBV25-1 and TRBJ2-7, with 11 bases matching TRBD2. The junction had 0 bases not matched to a gene; V was cut back by 6 bases and J by 2 bases. The CDR3 consists of 13 residues. CDR1 is MGHDK, CDR2 SYGVNS, per germline. CDR3 bases: TGTGCCAGCAGACTAGCGGGGGCCTACGAGCAGTACTTC. It codes for CASRLAGAYEQYF.

CDR3 DNA: TGTGCCAGCAGTTCCGGGACTACCTCCTACGAGCAGTACTTC. Translation: CASSSGTTSYEQYF. The V and J genes are TRBV27 and TRBJ2-7; the match to TRBD2 covers 7 bases. With V trimmed by 4 bases and J by 0 bases, 3 bases remained unmatched. The CDR3 covers 14 residues. CDR1 MNHEY and CDR2 SMNVEV come from the germline V gene (reference sequence).

This clonotype was recorded many times. J is TRBJ2-7 and V is TRBV12-3 or TRBV12-4; D may be TRBD1 (6 bases). CDR3 length: 13 amino acids. Trimming took 4 bases from V and 3 from J, leaving 10 bases between them. CDR3 sequence (DNA): TGTGCCAGCAGTTCGACAGGAGGCTACGAGCAGTACTTC. Translation: CASSSTGGYEQYF.